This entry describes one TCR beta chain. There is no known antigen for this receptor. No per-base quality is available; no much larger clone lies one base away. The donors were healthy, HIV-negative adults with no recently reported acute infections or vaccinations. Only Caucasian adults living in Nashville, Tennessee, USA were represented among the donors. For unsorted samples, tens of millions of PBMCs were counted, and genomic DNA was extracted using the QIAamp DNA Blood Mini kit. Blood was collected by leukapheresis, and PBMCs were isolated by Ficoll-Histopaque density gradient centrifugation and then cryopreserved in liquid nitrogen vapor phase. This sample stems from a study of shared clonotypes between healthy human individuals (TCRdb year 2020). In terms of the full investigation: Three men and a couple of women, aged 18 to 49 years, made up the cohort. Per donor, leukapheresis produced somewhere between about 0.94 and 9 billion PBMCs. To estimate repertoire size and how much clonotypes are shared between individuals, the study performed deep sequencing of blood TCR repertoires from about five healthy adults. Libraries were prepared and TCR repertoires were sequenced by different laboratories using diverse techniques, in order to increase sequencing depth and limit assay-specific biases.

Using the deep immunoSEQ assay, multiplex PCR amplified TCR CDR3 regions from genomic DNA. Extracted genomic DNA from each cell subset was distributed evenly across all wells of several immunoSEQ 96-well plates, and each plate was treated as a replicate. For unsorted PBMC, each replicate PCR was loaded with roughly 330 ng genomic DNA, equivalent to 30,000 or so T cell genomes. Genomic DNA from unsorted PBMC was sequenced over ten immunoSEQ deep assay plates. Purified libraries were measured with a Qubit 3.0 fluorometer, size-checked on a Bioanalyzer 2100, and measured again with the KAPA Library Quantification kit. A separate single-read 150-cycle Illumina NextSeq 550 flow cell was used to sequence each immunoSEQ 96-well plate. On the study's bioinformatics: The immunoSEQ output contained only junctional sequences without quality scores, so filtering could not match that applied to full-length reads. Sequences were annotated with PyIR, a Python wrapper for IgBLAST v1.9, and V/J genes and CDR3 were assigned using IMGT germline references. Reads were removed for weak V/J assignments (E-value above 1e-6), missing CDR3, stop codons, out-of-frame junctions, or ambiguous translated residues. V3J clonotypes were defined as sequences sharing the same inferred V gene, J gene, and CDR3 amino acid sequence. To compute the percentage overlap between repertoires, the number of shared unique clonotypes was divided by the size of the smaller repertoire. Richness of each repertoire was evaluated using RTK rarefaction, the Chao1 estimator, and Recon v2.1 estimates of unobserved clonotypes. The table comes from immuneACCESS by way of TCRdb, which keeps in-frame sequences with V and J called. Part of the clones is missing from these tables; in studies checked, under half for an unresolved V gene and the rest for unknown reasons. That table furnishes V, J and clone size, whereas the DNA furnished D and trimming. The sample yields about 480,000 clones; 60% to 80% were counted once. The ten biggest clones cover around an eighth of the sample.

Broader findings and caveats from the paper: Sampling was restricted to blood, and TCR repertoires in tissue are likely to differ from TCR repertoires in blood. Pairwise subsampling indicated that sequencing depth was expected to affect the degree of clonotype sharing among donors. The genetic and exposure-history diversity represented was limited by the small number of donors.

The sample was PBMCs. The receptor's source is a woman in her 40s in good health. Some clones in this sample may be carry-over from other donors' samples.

The nucleotide sequence reads as follows: TGTGCCAGCAGCTTAGATCGGGGGAAAAACTATGGCTACACCTTC. Translated, it reads CASSLDRGKNYGYTF. The rearrangement joined TRBV11-2 to TRBJ1-2; possibly the D gene is TRBD1, per 5 matching bases. V and J lose 0 bases and 2 bases, and a span of 10 bases separates them. The germline V gene specifies SGHAT as CDR1 and FQNNGV as CDR2. Counted from cysteine to phenylalanine, this CDR3 has 15 amino acids. This entry keeps only the CDR3 DNA: 45 bases, framed from base 1.